The 17 T cell receptor beta chains listed next were all sequenced from one sample in a study of radiotherapy plus CTLA-4 blockade in lung cancer. Sequencing used immunoSEQ multiplex PCR; TCRdb keeps in-frame clones, though not all of them. This table has around 26,000 clones, around 71% appearing once. The starting material was peripheral blood, obtained from a patient treated with radiotherapy plus ipilimumab. All receptors come from a human donor with non-small cell lung cancer whose response to radiotherapy plus ipilimumab could not be evaluated.

This chain uses TRBV6-5 with TRBJ2-3; TRBD1 aligns across 8 bases. Trimming cost V 2 bases and J 6 bases; bases outside gene matches: 7. Germline CDR1 and CDR2: MNHEY and SVGAGI. The length of the CDR3 is 15 residues. This CDR3 reads CASSYTAGGYDTQYF. CDR3 coding DNA: TGTGCCAGCAGTTACACTGCAGGGGGCTATGATACGCAGTATTTT.

This chain joins TRBV19 and TRBJ2-2, with 9 bases fitting TRBD2. This CDR3 has 17 amino acids. Germline values: CDR1 LNHDA, CDR2 SQIVND (reference sequence). V gave up 2 bases and J gave up 6 bases; unmatched junction bases: 10. The DNA of the CDR3 is TGTGCCAGTAGTATACGTAGCGGGAGCCGGATCCCCGGGGAGCTGTTTTTT. This encodes CASSIRSGSRIPGELFF.

This clone has just a few counts. The genes are TRBV7-9 and TRBJ2-5; 12 bases line up with TRBD2. Germline V CDR1 and CDR2: SEHNR, FQNEAQ (reference sequence). The CDR3 consists of 14 residues. J gave up 1 base and V 11 bases, and 5 bases lay outside the gene matches. The CDR3 DNA sequence: TGTGCCGGCGGACTAGCGGGATTCCAAGAGACCCAGTACTTC. As protein: CAGGLAGFQETQYF.

The V call is TRBV10-2, the J call TRBJ2-1; tentatively, D is TRBD1 (6 bases). Germline CDR1 and CDR2: WSHSY and SAAADI. V dropped 2 bases and J dropped 8 bases, with 13 bases sitting between them. This CDR3 region has 14 residues. This CDR3 reads CASSELWGPDEQFF. The CDR3 coding sequence is TGCGCCAGCAGTGAGCTATGGGGGCCCGATGAGCAGTTCTTC.

This chain joins TRBV6-5 and TRBJ1-5; D gene uncertain. The CDR3 length is 13 residues. Per germline, CDR1 MNHEY and CDR2 SVGAGI. V dropped 10 bases and J dropped 4 bases, with 14 bases sitting between them. The CDR3 spells CATTAGNNQPQHF. As DNA, the CDR3 is TGTGCCACGACGGCAGGTAATAATCAGCCCCAGCATTTT.

The chain is built from TRBV5-8 and TRBJ2-7, with TRBD1 as a possible D gene (5 bases). The ends were cut back, 10 bases at V and 3 bases at J, with 20 bases in the middle. Germline V gives CDR1 SGHTS, CDR2 YDEGEE. This CDR3 has 14 amino acids. CDR3 DNA: TGTGCCGAAAAACCCACCCGACAGAGCTACGAGCAGTACTTC. This codes for CAEKPTRQSYEQYF.

The rearrangement uses TRBV30 and TRBJ1-1; TRBD1 might be the D (6 bases). The CDR3 extends over 14 amino acids. CDR1 and CDR2 (germline): GTSNPN, SVGIG (reference sequence). Trimming pared 5 bases from V and 0 bases from J, leaving 13 bases between. The CDR3 nucleotides read TGTGCCTGGCAGACAGGACTCATGAACACTGAAGCTTTCTTT. It codes for CAWQTGLMNTEAFF.

This chain joins TRBV6-6 and TRBJ1-4; 7 bases match TRBD1. In germline, CDR1 is MNHNY, CDR2 SVGAGI (reference sequence). Trimming at V came to 2 bases and at J to 4 bases, leaving 7 bases not matched to a gene. This CDR3 contains 16 residues. CDR3 nucleotides: TGTGCCAGCAGTTACGTTAACAGGGGAGTTAATGAAAAACTGTTTTTT. Protein: CASSYVNRGVNEKLFF.

The CDR3 protein is CASSLRGLAGTYSYNEQFF. CDR3 bases: TGTGCCAGCAGTTTACGCGGACTAGCGGGGACTTACTCCTACAATGAGCAGTTCTTC. J is TRBJ2-1 and V is TRBV27; 12 positions match TRBD2. The ends lost 2 bases at V and 0 bases at J; junction bases unmatched: 8. The CDR3 length is 19 residues. The germline V gene has CDR1 MNHEY and CDR2 SMNVEV (reference sequence).

The rearrangement joins TRBV11-2 to TRBJ2-7, with D unresolved. Germline lookup yields CDR1 SGHAT and CDR2 FQNNGV. CDR3 length: 14 amino acids. V was clipped by 5 bases and J by 2 bases, with 13 bases between them. The CDR3 spells CASSQILGTYEQYF. The CDR3 DNA reads as TGTGCCAGCAGCCAAATTCTGGGCACCTACGAGCAGTACTTC.

V usage is TRBV10-3 and J usage is TRBJ2-7; TRBD2 aligns across 7 bases. The CDR3 has 15 amino acids. The V and J ends lost 0 bases and 4 bases, in that order; junction bases with no gene match: 6. The germline V gene has CDR1 ENHRY and CDR2 SYGVKD. CDR3 sequence (DNA): TGTGCCATCAGTGAGTCGGGGGGGAGGACTTACGAGCAGTACTTC. It translates to CAISESGGRTYEQYF.

The V call is TRBV18, the J call TRBJ1-2, with 7 positions matching TRBD1. CDR1 KGHSH and CDR2 LQKENI come from the germline V gene. The CDR3 length is 13 residues. Losses at the gene ends were 3 bases for V and 7 bases for J; bases not matched to a gene: 5. The CDR3 reads CASSPGQSAGYTF. The CDR3 DNA reads TGTGCCAGCTCACCGGGACAGTCGGCTGGCTACACCTTC.

V gene TRBV28 combines with J gene TRBJ2-1; D is undetermined. Trimming stripped 6 bases from V and 1 base from J, with 4 bases between. Germline V gene sequence: CDR1 MDHEN, CDR2 SYDVKM. The CDR3 covers 12 residues. The CDR3 spells CASSLSYNEQFF. CDR3 nucleotide sequence: TGTGCCAGCAGCCTGTCCTACAATGAGCAGTTCTTC. The full variable domain, completed using reference TRBV28 and TRBJ2-1, is DVKVTQSSRYLVKRTGEKVFLECVQDMDHENMFWYRQDPGLGLRLIYFSYDVKMKEKGDIPEGYSVSREKKERFSLILESASTNQTSMYLCASSLSYNEQFFGPGTRLTVL.

The chain recombines TRBV28 with TRBJ2-5; D possibly corresponds to TRBD2 (6 bases). TRBJ2-7 matches the DNA end more closely, so the J call is doubtful. Germline-derived CDR1 and CDR2 are MDHEN and SYDVKM. The CDR3 length is 14 residues. The CDR3 DNA reads TGTGCCAGCAGTGGTATGGGGGGAGCCTACGAGCAGTACTTC. It is translated as CASSGMGGAYEQYF.

This chain uses TRBV9 with TRBJ2-6; possibly TRBD1 for D (6 bases). This CDR3 spans 15 amino acids. The V end lost 3 bases, the J end lost 1 base, and 8 bases lay between the germline ends. Germline V lookup: CDR1 SGDLS, CDR2 YYNGEE. CDR3 residues: CASSAQGSGANVLTF. CDR3 DNA: TGTGCCAGCAGCGCTCAGGGGTCTGGGGCCAACGTCCTGACTTTC.

The chain carries TRBV6-4 and TRBJ2-2; D perhaps matches TRBD1 (5 bases). Per the germline V gene, CDR1 is MRHNA and CDR2 is SNTAGT. CDR3 length: 14 residues. V gave up 4 bases and J gave up 7 bases, with 13 bases separating them. The CDR3 sequence: CASSVQDKVGELFF. CDR3 DNA sequence: TGTGCCAGCAGTGTCCAGGACAAAGTCGGGGAGCTGTTTTTT.

The chain combines TRBV7-2 with TRBJ2-1, with 14 nucleotides matching TRBD2. This CDR3 contains 19 residues. The V gene's germline CDR1 is SGHTA and CDR2 FQGNSA. Trimming removed 1 base from V and 5 bases from J; junction bases left unmatched: 10. CDR3 bases: TGTGCCAGCAGCTTAGTACTGGGACTAGCGGGAGAAGCCAACAATGAGCAGTTCTTC. Amino acids: CASSLVLGLAGEANNEQFF.